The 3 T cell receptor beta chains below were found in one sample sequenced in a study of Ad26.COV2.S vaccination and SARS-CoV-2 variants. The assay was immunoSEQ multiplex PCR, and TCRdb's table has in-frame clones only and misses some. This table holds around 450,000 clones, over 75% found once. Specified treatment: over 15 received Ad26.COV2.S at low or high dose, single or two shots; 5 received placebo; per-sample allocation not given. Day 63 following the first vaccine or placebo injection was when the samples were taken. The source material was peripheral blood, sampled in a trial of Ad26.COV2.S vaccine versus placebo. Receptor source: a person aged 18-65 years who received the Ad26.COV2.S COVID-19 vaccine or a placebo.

The CDR3 DNA reads TGTGCCAGCAGCCACCCCTCCAGGGCGGGATTTGACAATGAGCAGTTCTTC. Encoded protein: CASSHPSRAGFDNEQFF. The chain employs TRBV4-2 and TRBJ2-1; tentatively, D is TRBD2 (6 bases). Germline V CDR1 and CDR2: LGHNA, YNFKEQ. V lost 3 bases and J 5 bases, leaving 20 bases between the germline ends. The CDR3 sequence is 17 residues long.

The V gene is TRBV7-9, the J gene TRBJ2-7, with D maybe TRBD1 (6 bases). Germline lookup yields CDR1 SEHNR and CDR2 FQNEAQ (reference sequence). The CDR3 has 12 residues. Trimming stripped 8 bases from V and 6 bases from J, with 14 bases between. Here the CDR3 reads CASCRGLGEQYF. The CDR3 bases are TGTGCCAGCTGCAGGGGTCTAGGCGAGCAGTACTTC. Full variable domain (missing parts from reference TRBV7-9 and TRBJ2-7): DTGVSQNPRHKITKRGQNVTFRCDPISEHNRLYWYRQTLGQGPEFLTYFQNEAQLEKSRLLSDRFSAERPKGSFSTLEIQRTEQGDSAMYLCASCRGLGEQYFGPGTRLTVT.

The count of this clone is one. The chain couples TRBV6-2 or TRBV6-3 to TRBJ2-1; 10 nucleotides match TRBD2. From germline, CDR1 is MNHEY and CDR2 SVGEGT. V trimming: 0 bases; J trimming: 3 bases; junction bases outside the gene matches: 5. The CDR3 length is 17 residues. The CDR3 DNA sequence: TGTGCCAGCAGTTACTCGGCTCTAGCGGGGGACTACAATGAGCAGTTCTTC. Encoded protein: CASSYSALAGDYNEQFF.